This T cell receptor beta chain came from a study of blood T cell repertoires in COVID-19. The method was immunoSEQ multiplex PCR; TCRdb's version includes in-frame clones alone and lacks a portion of them. The table shows 200,000 or so clones, with about 83% occurring only once. The CDR3 runs 13 residues. Trimming pared 7 bases from V and 7 bases from J, leaving 11 bases between. CDR1 is MNHEY, CDR2 SMNVEV, per germline (reference sequence). The receptor was isolated from a woman between 45 and 65 years old who had been exposed to COVID-19. Sequencing was done on a sample of PBMCs or T cells enriched from blood (not recorded which). The chain is built from TRBV27 and TRBJ1-6, with D possibly matching TRBD1 (5 bases). CDR3 region: CASTRQPNSPLHF. DNA for the CDR3: TGTGCCAGCACCCGACAGCCGAATTCACCCCTCCACTTT.